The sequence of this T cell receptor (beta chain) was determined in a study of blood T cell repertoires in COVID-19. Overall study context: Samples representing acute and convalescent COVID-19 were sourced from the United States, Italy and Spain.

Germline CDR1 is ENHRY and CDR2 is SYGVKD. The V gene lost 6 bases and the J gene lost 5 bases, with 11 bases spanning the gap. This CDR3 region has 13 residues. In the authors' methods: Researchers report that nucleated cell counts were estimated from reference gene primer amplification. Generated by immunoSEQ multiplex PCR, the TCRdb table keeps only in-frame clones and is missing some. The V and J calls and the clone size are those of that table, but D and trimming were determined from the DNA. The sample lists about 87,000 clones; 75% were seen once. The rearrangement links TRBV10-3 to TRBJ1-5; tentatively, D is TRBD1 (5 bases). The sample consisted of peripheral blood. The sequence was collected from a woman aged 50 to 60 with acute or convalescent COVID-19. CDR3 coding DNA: TGTGCCATCAGAGGCCAGGGCGATCAGCCCCAGCATTTT. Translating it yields CAIRGQGDQPQHF.